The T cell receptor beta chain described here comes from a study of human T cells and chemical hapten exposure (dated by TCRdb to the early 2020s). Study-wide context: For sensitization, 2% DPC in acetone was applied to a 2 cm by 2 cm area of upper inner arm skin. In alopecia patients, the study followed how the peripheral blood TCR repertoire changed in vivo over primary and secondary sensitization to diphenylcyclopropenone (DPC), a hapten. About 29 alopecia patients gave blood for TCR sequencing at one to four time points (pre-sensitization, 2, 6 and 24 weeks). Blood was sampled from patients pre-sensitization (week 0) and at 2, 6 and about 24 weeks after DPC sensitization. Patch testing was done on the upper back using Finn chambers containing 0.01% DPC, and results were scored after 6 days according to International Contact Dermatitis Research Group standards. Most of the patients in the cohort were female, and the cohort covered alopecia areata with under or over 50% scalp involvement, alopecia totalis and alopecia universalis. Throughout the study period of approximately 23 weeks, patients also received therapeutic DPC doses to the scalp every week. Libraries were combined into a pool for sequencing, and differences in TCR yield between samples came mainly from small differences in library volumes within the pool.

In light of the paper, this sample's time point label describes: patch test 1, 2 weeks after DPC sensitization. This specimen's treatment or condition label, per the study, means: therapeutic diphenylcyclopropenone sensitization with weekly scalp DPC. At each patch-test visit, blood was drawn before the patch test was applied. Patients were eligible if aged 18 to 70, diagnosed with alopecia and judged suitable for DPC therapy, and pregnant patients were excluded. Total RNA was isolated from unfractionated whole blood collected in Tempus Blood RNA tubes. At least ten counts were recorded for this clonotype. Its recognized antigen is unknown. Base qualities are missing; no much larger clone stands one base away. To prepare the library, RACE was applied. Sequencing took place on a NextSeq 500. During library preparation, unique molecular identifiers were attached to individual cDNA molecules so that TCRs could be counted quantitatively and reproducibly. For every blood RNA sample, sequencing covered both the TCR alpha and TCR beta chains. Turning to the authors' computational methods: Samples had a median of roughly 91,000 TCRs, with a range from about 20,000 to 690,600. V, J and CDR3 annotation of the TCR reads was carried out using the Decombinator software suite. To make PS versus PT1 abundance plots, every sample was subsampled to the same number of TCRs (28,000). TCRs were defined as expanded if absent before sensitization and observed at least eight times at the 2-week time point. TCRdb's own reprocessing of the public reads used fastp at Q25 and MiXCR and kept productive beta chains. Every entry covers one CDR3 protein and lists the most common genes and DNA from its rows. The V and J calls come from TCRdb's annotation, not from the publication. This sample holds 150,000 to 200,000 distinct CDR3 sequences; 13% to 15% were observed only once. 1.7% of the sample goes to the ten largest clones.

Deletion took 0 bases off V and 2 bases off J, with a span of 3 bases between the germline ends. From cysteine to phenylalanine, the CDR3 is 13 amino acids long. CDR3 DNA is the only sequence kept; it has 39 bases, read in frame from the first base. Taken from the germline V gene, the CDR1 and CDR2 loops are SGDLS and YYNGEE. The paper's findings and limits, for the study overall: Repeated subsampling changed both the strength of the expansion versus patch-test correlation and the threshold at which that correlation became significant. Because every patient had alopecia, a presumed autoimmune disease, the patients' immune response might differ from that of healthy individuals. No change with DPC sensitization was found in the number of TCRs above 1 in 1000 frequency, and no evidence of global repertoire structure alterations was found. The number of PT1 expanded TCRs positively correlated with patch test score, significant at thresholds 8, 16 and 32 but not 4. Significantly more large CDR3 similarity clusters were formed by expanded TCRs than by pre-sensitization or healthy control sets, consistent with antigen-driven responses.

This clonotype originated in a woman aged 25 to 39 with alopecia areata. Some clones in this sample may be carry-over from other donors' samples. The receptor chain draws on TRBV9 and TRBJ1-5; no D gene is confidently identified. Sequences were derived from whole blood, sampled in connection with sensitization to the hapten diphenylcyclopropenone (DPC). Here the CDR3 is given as CASSVAGNQPQHF. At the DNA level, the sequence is TGTGCCAGCAGCGTAGCAGGCAATCAGCCCCAGCATTTT.